The 22 T cell receptor beta chains below were found in one sample sequenced in a study of T cells after yellow fever vaccination. MiXCR, run by TCRdb on the 5' RACE reads, gives a single entry per CDR3 protein. The sample has just under 600,000 distinct CDR3 sequences, less than 15% seen once; the top ten hold about 14%. The sample consisted of PBMCs, taken on the day of the yellow fever booster vaccination. These receptor sequences come from a man aged 25-40 years who received the YFV17D yellow fever vaccine.

This chain links TRBV15 with TRBJ1-6; D uncertain. Trimming left V 0 bases short and J 0 bases short, with 12 bases between. The germline CDR1 and CDR2 sequences are LNHNV and YYDKDF (reference sequence). The CDR3 is 18 residues long. For the CDR3, the DNA is TGTGCCACCAGCAGAGATCGTGCAGGAAGCTCCTATAATTCACCCCTCCACTTT. Translation gives CATSRDRAGSSYNSPLHF.

The rearrangement joins TRBV12-3 or TRBV12-4 to TRBJ2-2; D is unclear. V was clipped by 6 bases and J by 8 bases, with 16 bases between them. This CDR3 is built from 14 residues. CDR3 nucleotides: TGTGCCAGCAGCCCGCGCGACCTGGGGGGGGAGCTGTTTTTT. Translated: CASSPRDLGGELFF.

This clonotype was observed a few times. This rearrangement joins TRBV5-8 to TRBJ2-1; D may be TRBD2 (5 bases). This CDR3 contains 12 residues. V lost 4 bases and J 9 bases, leaving 11 bases between the germline ends. Germline CDR1 is SGHTS and CDR2 is YDEGEE. CDR3: CASSIGLGEQFF. The CDR3 nucleotides read TGTGCCAGCAGCATAGGACTGGGTGAGCAGTTCTTC. Based on the CDR3 plus reference TRBV5-8 and TRBJ2-1, the full variable domain is EAGVTQSPTHLIKTRGQQATLRCSPISGHTSVYWYQQALGLGLQFLLWYDEGEERNRGNFPPRFSGRQFPNYSSELNVNALELEDSALYLCASSIGLGEQFFGPGTRLTVL.

V is TRBV18 and J is TRBJ2-3, with unresolved D. CDR3 length equals 14 residues. The V end lost 5 bases, the J end lost 2 bases, and 11 bases lay between the germline ends. Germline CDR1 is KGHSH and CDR2 is LQKENI. CDR3 protein: CASSSQGVTDTQYF. As DNA, the CDR3 is TGTGCCAGCTCATCCCAAGGTGTCACAGATACGCAGTATTTT.

This clonotype was counted a few times. The genes are TRBV7-9 and TRBJ2-5, with TRBD2 matching 10 bases. CDR1 is SEHNR, CDR2 FQNEAQ, per germline (reference sequence). The CDR3 contains 15 residues. Unmatched junction bases numbered 9, after V lost 8 bases and J lost 3 bases. The CDR3 coding sequence is TGTGCCAGCGGGTCAGGGGGACTAGCGAAAGAGACCCAGTACTTC. Translating it yields CASGSGGLAKETQYF.

This clonotype was counted between two and nine times. The chain has TRBV12-3 or TRBV12-4 and TRBJ2-2; TRBD2 matches at 7 bases. This CDR3 is built from 14 residues. V shed 6 bases and J 4 bases; nucleotides not matched to a gene: 5. In DNA, the CDR3 is TGTGCCAGCAGACTGGGGACTACCACCGGGGAGCTGTTTTTT. Translated: CASRLGTTTGELFF.

Only a few counts were recorded for this clonotype. CDR3 sequence (DNA): TGTGCCAGCAGCCAGGGCACGGACAGGGCCGACAATGAGCAGTTCTTC. Amino acids: CASSQGTDRADNEQFF. The gene calls are TRBV16 and TRBJ2-1; 8 bases line up with TRBD1. Trimming took 3 bases from V and 5 from J; bases not matched to a gene: 9. The V gene's germline CDR1 is KGHSY and CDR2 FQNENV. The CDR3 totals 16 residues.

The rearrangement uses TRBV7-6 and TRBJ2-3; 9 nucleotides match TRBD2. With V trimmed by 5 bases and J by 4 bases, 16 bases remained unmatched. The CDR3 is 18 residues long. Germline V gives CDR1 SGHVS, CDR2 FNYEAQ. CDR3 sequence (DNA): TGTGCCAGCAGCCCCCGGGATAGGGGCGGGAGGGCCCCAGATACGCAGTATTTT. Protein: CASSPRDRGGRAPDTQYF.

The CDR3 here is CASSYSLITGELFF. In DNA form, the CDR3 reads TGTGCCAGCAGCTACTCGTTAATCACCGGGGAGCTGTTTTTT. The chain links TRBV7-9 to TRBJ2-2; D ambiguous. The CDR3 covers 14 residues. Trimming took 4 bases from V and 4 from J, leaving 10 bases between them. Germline V gives CDR1 SEHNR, CDR2 FQNEAQ (reference sequence).

This clonotype was picked up a small number of times. The V and J genes are TRBV7-6 and TRBJ1-5; TRBD1 matches 7 bases. CDR1 is SGHVS, CDR2 FNYEAQ, per germline. The CDR3 is 14 amino acids. V gave up 5 bases and J gave up 1 base; unmatched junction bases: 2. The DNA for the CDR3 is TGTGCCAGCAGCGGGACAGAGAGCAATCAGCCCCAGCATTTT. It codes for CASSGTESNQPQHF.

This chain connects TRBV7-8 to TRBJ1-1, with no clear D. In germline, CDR1 is SGHVS, CDR2 FQNEAQ. The ends were cut back, 5 bases at V and 3 bases at J, with 13 bases in the middle. The CDR3 loop spans 14 amino acids. In DNA, the CDR3 is TGTGCCAGCAGCAAGCCCCTACGGGACACTGAAGCTTTCTTT. This encodes CASSKPLRDTEAFF. The entire variable domain, with the rest obtained from reference TRBV7-8 and TRBJ1-1, is as follows: GAGVSQSPRYKVAKRGQDVALRCDPISGHVSLFWYQQALGQGPEFLTYFQNEAQLDKSGLPSDRFFAERPEGSVSTLKIQRTQQEDSAVYLCASSKPLRDTEAFFGQGTRLTVV.

The gene calls are TRBV5-1 and TRBJ2-7, with D unresolved. With 0 bases removed from V and 9 bases from J, the gap between germline ends came to 13 bases. Germline V lookup: CDR1 SGHRS, CDR2 YFSETQ. The CDR3 sequence is 13 residues long. In DNA, the CDR3 is TGCGCCAGCAGCTTGGCTGGAACAGCGTCGCAGTACTTC. Encoded protein: CASSLAGTASQYF.

This clonotype has just a few counts. V usage is TRBV10-3 and J usage is TRBJ2-5; TRBD1 or TRBD2 may be the D gene (6 bases each). V dropped 6 bases and J dropped 2 bases, with 19 bases sitting between them. Germline V gene sequence: CDR1 ENHRY, CDR2 SYGVKD. The CDR3 is made up of 16 amino acids. The CDR3 protein is CAIRDSGGRQQETQYF. In nucleotides, the CDR3 is TGTGCCATCAGGGATAGTGGGGGGCGGCAACAAGAGACCCAGTACTTC.

This chain links TRBV6-5 with TRBJ2-1, with 14 bases lining up with TRBD2. The CDR3 totals 16 residues. Trimming cost V 2 bases and J 10 bases; bases outside gene matches: 7. Germline V lookup: CDR1 MNHEY, CDR2 SVGAGI. CDR3 sequence (DNA): TGTGCCAGCAGTTACCGTCCGGGACTAGCGGGAGTCGAGCAGTTCTTC. This encodes CASSYRPGLAGVEQFF.

The CDR3 DNA follows: TGCAGTGCTAGAGTGATCCTCGGTACCGGGGAGCTGTTTTTT. It is translated as CSARVILGTGELFF. This chain links TRBV20-1 with TRBJ2-2; D ambiguous. The V end lost 1 base, the J end lost 5 bases, and 11 bases lay between the germline ends. Germline-derived CDR1 and CDR2 are DFQATT and SNEGSKA (reference sequence). The CDR3 spans 14 residues.

This clonotype has at least ten counts. The chain couples TRBV7-2 to TRBJ2-3, with D perhaps TRBD1 (6 bases). This CDR3 comprises 15 residues. From germline, CDR1 is SGHTA and CDR2 FQGNSA. Between the trimmed V and J ends, which lost 2 bases and 1 base, there was a span of 10 bases. The CDR3 nucleotides read TGTGCCAGCAGCTTACTGGGGGCTCGCACAGATACGCAGTATTTT. Encoded protein: CASSLLGARTDTQYF.

This clonotype was counted only a few times. The gene calls are TRBV28 and TRBJ2-1; 7 nucleotides match TRBD2. This CDR3 contains 15 residues. V dropped 2 bases and J dropped 7; count of bases not matched to a gene: 8. The V gene's germline CDR1 is MDHEN and CDR2 SYDVKM. CDR3 coding DNA: TGTGCCAGCAGTTTAAAGGGCGGGAGTAGGAATGAGCAGTTCTTC. Its translation is CASSLKGGSRNEQFF.

This clonotype was found a few times. The V and J genes are TRBV3-1 and TRBJ2-4; TRBD2 is a possible D gene (6 bases). Trimming left V 1 base short and J 5 bases short, with 12 bases between. The CDR3 covers 15 residues. Germline loops: CDR1 LGHDT, CDR2 YNNKEL (reference sequence). The CDR3 bases are TGTGCCAGCAGCCAAGTTACAAGCGGGCAAAACATTCAGTACTTC. This encodes CASSQVTSGQNIQYF.

V usage is TRBV10-2 and J usage is TRBJ1-1; no clear D. The germline gives CDR1 WSHSY, CDR2 SAAADI. The CDR3 length is 12 residues. V was clipped by 8 bases and J by 6 bases, with 13 bases between them. The CDR3: CASSGREAEAFF. For the CDR3, the DNA is TGCGCCAGCTCCGGACGGGAAGCTGAAGCTTTCTTT.

This chain uses TRBV28 with TRBJ2-7, with TRBD2 identical over 9 bases. The ends lost 4 bases at V and 4 bases at J; junction bases unmatched: 11. This CDR3 contains 16 residues. Germline assignment: CDR1 MDHEN and CDR2 SYDVKM. The CDR3 protein is CASSSRSSGKGYEQYF. The DNA of the CDR3 is TGTGCCAGCAGTTCCCGATCTAGCGGGAAGGGTTACGAGCAGTACTTC.

The chain employs TRBV10-2 and TRBJ2-3, with D perhaps TRBD2 (7 bases). The CDR3 sequence is 15 residues long. Germline CDR1 reads WSHSY; CDR2 reads SAAADI. V lost 7 bases and J 3 bases, leaving 17 bases between the germline ends. CDR3 sequence: CASNARGLRTDTQYF. The DNA for the CDR3 is TGCGCCAGCAATGCCAGGGGACTACGAACAGATACGCAGTATTTT.

This clonotype was seen more than once but under ten times. The chain couples TRBV12-3 or TRBV12-4 to TRBJ2-5, with TRBD1 matching over 9 bases. Trimming removed 6 bases from V and 5 bases from J; junction bases left unmatched: 10. The CDR3 contains 15 residues. The CDR3 sequence is CASRSTGGARETQYF. The CDR3 DNA reads as TGTGCCAGCAGAAGCACAGGGGGCGCCAGGGAGACCCAGTACTTC.